This paragraph covers one TCR beta chain sequence. The germline V gene encodes CDR1 SGHTS and CDR2 YDEGEE. The CDR3 totals 16 residues. Trimming removed 3 bases at V and 0 bases at J, with 15 bases between. Under the authors' procedure: Reference gene primer amplification gave nucleated cell count estimates. Sequencing used immunoSEQ multiplex PCR; TCRdb keeps in-frame clones, though not all of them. D and trimming were read from the DNA, whereas the V and J calls and clone size are those reported in that table. Of about 200,000 clones listed, 70% to 90% are singletons. The source of the sample is a study of blood T cell repertoires in COVID-19. Cohort allocation depended upon clinical history that participants reported.

The chain combines TRBV5-8 with TRBJ1-2; possible D gene TRBD1, 6 bases. This receptor was taken from a woman in her forties with acute COVID-19. Sequencing was done on a sample of PBMCs or T cells enriched from blood (not recorded which). CDR3 coding DNA: TGTGCCAGCAGCTGGTTACAGGGATTTACTAACTATGGCTACACCTTC. Translated: CASSWLQGFTNYGYTF.